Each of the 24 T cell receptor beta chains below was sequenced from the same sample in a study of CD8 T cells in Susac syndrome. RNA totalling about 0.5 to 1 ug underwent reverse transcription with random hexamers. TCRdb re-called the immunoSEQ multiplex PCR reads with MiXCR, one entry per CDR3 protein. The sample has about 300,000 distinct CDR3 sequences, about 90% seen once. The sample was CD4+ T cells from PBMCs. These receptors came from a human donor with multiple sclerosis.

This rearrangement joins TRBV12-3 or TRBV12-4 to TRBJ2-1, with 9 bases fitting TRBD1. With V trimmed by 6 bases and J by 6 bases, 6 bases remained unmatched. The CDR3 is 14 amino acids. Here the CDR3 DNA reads TGTGCCAGCAGCACCGGGACAGGGCTCAATGAGCAGTTCTTC. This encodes CASSTGTGLNEQFF.

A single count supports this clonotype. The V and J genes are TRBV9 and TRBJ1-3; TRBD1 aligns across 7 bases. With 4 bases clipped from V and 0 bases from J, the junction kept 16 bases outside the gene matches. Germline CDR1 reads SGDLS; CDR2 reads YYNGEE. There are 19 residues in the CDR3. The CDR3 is CASSPGTVPSSISGNTIYF. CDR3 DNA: TGTGCCAGCAGCCCGGGGACAGTCCCCTCTTCTATCTCTGGAAACACCATATATTTT. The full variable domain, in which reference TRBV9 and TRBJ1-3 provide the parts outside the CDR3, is DSGVTQTPKHLITATGQRVTLRCSPRSGDLSVYWYQQSLDQGLQFLIQYYNGEERAKGNILERFSAQQFPDLHSELNLSSLELGDSALYFCASSPGTVPSSISGNTIYFGEGSWLTVV.

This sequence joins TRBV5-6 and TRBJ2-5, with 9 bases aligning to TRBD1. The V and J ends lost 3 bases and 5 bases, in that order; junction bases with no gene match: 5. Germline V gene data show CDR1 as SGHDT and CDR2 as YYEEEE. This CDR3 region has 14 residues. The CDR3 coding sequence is TGTGCCAGCAGCTGGGGACAGGGTGTTGAGACCCAGTACTTC. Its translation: CASSWGQGVETQYF. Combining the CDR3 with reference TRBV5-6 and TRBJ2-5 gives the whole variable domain DAGVTQSPTHLIKTRGQQVTLRCSPKSGHDTVSWYQQALGQGPQFIFQYYEEEERQRGNFPDRFSGHQFPNYSSELNVNALLLGDSALYLCASSWGQGVETQYFGPGTRLLVL.

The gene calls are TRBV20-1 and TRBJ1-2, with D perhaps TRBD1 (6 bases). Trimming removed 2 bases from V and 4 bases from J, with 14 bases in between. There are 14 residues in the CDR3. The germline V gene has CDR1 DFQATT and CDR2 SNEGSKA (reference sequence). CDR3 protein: CSARSPGGAYGYTF. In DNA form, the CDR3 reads TGCAGTGCTAGATCTCCTGGGGGGGCCTATGGCTACACCTTC.

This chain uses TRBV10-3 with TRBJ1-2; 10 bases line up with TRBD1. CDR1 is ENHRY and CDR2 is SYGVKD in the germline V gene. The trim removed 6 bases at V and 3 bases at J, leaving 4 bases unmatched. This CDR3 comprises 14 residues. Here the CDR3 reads CAIRPDRGDYGYTF. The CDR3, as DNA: TGTGCCATCAGACCGGACAGGGGGGACTATGGCTACACCTTC.

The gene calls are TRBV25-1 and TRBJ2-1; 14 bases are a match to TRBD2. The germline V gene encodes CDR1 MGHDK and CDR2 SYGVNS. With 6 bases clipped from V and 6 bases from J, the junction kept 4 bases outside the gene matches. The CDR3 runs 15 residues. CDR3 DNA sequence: TGTGCCAGCAGCCGGGGGACTAGCGGGAGCAATGAGCAGTTCTTC. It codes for CASSRGTSGSNEQFF. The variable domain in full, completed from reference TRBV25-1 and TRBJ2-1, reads EADIYQTPRYLVIGTGKKITLECSQTMGHDKMYWYQQDPGMELHLIHYSYGVNSTEKGDLSSESTVSRIRTEHFPLTLESARPSHTSQYLCASSRGTSGSNEQFFGPGTRLTVL.

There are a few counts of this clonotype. In DNA form, the CDR3 reads TGCGCCAGCAGCCCTGGACTAGTCACAGATACGCAGTATTTT. Translated, it gives CASSPGLVTDTQYF. The rearrangement links TRBV4-1 to TRBJ2-3; 7 bases are a match to TRBD2. Germline CDR1 reads MGHRA; CDR2 reads YSYEKL. This CDR3 region has 14 residues. The V segment lost 4 bases and the J segment 2 bases; nucleotides outside the gene matches: 3.

The CDR3 DNA sequence: TGCAGCGAAAAGGGGGTCGGCTACAATGAGCAGTTCTTC. This sequence encodes CSEKGVGYNEQFF. The chain links TRBV29-1 to TRBJ2-1; the D gene is possibly TRBD1 (6 bases). Germline assignment: CDR1 SQVTM and CDR2 ANQGSEA. CDR3 length: 13 amino acids. V was trimmed by 7 bases and J by 3 bases, leaving 13 bases between them.

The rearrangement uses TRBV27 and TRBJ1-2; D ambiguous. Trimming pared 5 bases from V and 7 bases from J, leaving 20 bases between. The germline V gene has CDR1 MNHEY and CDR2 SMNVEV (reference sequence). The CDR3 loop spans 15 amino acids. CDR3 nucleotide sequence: TGTGCCAGCAGTCCGTCAGTGGGGAGGTTTCCTGGCTACACCTTC. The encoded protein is CASSPSVGRFPGYTF.

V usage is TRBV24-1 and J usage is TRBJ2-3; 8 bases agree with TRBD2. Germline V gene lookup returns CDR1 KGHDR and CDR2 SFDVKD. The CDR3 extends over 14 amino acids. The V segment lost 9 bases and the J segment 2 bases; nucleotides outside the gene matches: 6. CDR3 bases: TGTGCCACCGGGACTAGTGAGCCCACAGATACGCAGTATTTT. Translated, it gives CATGTSEPTDTQYF.

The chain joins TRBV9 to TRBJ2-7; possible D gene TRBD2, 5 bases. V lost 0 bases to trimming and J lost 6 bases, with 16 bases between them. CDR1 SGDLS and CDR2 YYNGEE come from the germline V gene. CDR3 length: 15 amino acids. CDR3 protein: CASSVASSPPGEQYF. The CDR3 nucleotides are TGTGCCAGCAGCGTAGCCTCTAGCCCGCCGGGCGAGCAGTACTTC.

CDR3 sequence (DNA): TGTGCCAGCAGCCGGAGCGGGGGAGGTAATACGCAGTATTTT. Translation: CASSRSGGGNTQYF. V usage is TRBV3-1 and J usage is TRBJ2-3; TRBD2 matches at 8 bases. J lost 7 bases, V lost 4 bases, and 7 bases had no gene match. Germline V gene lookup returns CDR1 LGHDT and CDR2 YNNKEL (reference sequence). The CDR3 covers 14 residues.

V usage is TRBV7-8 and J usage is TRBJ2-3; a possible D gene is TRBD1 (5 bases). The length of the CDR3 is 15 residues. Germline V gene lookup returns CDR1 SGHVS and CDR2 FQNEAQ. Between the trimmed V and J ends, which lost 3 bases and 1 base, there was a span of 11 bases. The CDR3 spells CASSLRTPGTDTQYF. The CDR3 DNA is TGTGCCAGCAGCTTGAGGACACCAGGCACAGATACGCAGTATTTT.

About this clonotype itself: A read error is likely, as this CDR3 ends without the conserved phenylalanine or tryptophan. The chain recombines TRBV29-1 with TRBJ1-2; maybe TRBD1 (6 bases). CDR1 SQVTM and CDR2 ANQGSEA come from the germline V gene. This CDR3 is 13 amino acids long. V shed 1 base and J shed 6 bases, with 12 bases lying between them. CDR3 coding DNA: TGCAGCGTTGAAGTAACAGGGTGGAATGGCTACACCCTC. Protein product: CSVEVTGWNGYTL.

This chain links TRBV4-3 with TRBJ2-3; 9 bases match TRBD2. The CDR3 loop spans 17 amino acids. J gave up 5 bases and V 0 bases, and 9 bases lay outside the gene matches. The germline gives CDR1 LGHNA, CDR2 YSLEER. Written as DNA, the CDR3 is TGCGCCAGCAGCCAAGATACTAGCGGGTCGATTGGAGATACGCAGTATTTT. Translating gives CASSQDTSGSIGDTQYF.

For the CDR3, the DNA is TGTGCCAGCAGCCCCGGACAGCACACAGATACGCAGTATTTT. Its protein is CASSPGQHTDTQYF. The gene calls are TRBV5-4 and TRBJ2-3, with a possible D match to TRBD1 (6 bases). In germline, CDR1 is SGHNT, CDR2 YYREEE (reference sequence). Trimming stripped 4 bases from V and 2 bases from J, with 11 bases between. The CDR3 spans 14 residues.

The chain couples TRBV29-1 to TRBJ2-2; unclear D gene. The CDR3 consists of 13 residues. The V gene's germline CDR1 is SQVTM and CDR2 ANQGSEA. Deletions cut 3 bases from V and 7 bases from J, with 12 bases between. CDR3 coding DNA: TGCAGCGTTGATAAAGGGAATAGCGGGGAGCTGTTTTTT. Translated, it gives CSVDKGNSGELFF.

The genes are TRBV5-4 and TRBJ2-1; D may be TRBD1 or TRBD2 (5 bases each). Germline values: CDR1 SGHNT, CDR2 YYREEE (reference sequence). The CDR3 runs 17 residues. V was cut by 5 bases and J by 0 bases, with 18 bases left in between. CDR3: CASRYEGRQSSYNEQFF. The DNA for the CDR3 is TGTGCCAGCAGATACGAGGGACGCCAAAGCTCCTACAATGAGCAGTTCTTC.

Written as DNA, the CDR3 is TGTGCCAGCAGTCACCCCTGGAGGGGCAGGGGAAGATTTGGCACAGATACGCAGTATTTT. It translates to CASSHPWRGRGRFGTDTQYF. The rearrangement uses TRBV11-2 and TRBJ2-3; possibly TRBD1 or TRBD2 for D (6 bases each). The V gene lost 6 bases and the J gene lost 1 base, with 29 bases spanning the gap. The germline gives CDR1 SGHAT, CDR2 FQNNGV. This CDR3 contains 20 residues.

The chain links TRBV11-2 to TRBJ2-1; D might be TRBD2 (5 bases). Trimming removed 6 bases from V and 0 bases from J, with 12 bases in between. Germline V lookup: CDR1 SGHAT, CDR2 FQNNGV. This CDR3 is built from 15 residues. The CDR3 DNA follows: TGTGCCAGCAGTAAACAGCGGAGCTCCTACAATGAGCAGTTCTTC. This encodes CASSKQRSSYNEQFF.

The CDR3 loop reads CSASGRSRASTDTQYF. CDR3 DNA: TGCAGTGCTAGTGGCCGCTCAAGAGCTAGCACAGATACGCAGTATTTT. V gene TRBV20-1 combines with J gene TRBJ2-3; no definite D call. Trimming shortened V by 3 bases and J by 0 bases, and 16 bases separated the two germline ends. Germline V CDR1 and CDR2: DFQATT, SNEGSKA (reference sequence). The CDR3 consists of 16 residues.

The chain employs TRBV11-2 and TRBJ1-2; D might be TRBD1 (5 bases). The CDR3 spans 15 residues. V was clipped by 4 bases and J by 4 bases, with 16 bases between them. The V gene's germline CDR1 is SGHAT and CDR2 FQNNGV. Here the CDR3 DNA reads TGTGCCAGCAGCTCACAATCCGGGACGAGCTATGGCTACACCTTC. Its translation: CASSSQSGTSYGYTF.

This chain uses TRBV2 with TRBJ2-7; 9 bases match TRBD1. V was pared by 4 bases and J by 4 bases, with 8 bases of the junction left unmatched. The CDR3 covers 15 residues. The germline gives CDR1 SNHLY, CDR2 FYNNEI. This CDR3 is CASSGYRGPRYEQYF. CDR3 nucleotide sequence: TGTGCCAGCAGTGGTTACAGGGGGCCTCGGTACGAGCAGTACTTC.

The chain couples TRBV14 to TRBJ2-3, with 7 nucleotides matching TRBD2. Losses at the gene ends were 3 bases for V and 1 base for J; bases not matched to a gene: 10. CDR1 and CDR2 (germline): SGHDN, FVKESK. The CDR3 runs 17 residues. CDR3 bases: TGTGCCAGCAGCCACAGAAGGGCGGGAGCAGGCACAGATACGCAGTATTTT. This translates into CASSHRRAGAGTDTQYF.